The 5 T cell receptor beta chains given below trace back to one sample, sequenced in a study of memory CD4+ T cells and cytomegalovirus serostatus. This table comes from immunoSEQ multiplex PCR, and its TCRdb copy is limited to in-frame clones, with some not included. The sample lists over 45,000 clones, 82% occurring once. Single viable CD3+CD4+CD8-CD45RO+ cells were sorted as the memory CD4+ T cells. The material sequenced was memory CD4+ T cells from blood. The source of these receptors is an adult in good health and CMV-seronegative.

The CDR3 nucleotides are TGTGCCAGCAGGATTGCTGGGGAGACCCAGTACTTC. This translates into CASRIAGETQYF. This chain links TRBV6-6 with TRBJ2-5; D is uncertain. The CDR3 is made up of 12 amino acids. Trimming took off 6 bases at V and 5 bases at J, with 10 bases between the two ends. Germline V CDR1 and CDR2: MNHNY, SVGAGI (reference sequence).

This chain connects TRBV2 to TRBJ2-5; 9 nucleotides align to TRBD1. The CDR3 totals 16 residues. From germline, CDR1 is SNHLY and CDR2 FYNNEI. Losses at the gene ends were 6 bases for V and 2 bases for J; bases not matched to a gene: 10. DNA for the CDR3: TGTGCCAGCAGAGGAACAGGGGGCGGATATCAAGAGACCCAGTACTTC. Translated: CASRGTGGGYQETQYF.

J is TRBJ1-2 and V is TRBV30; 8 bases fit TRBD1. Germline V gene lookup returns CDR1 GTSNPN and CDR2 SVGIG (reference sequence). The CDR3 is made up of 13 amino acids. V was clipped by 0 bases and J by 8 bases; unmatched bases: 5. Here the CDR3 reads CAWSVQSGGGYTF. CDR3 nucleotide sequence: TGTGCCTGGAGTGTACAATCAGGGGGCGGCTACACCTTC.

V usage is TRBV5-6 and J usage is TRBJ1-2, with 7 bases lining up with TRBD1. The junction had 14 bases not matched to a gene; V was cut back by 4 bases and J by 8 bases. This CDR3 region has 15 residues. CDR1 SGHDT and CDR2 YYEEEE come from the germline V gene. CDR3 residues: CASSGLPDRARGYTF. The CDR3 coding sequence is TGTGCCAGCAGCGGTTTACCTGACAGGGCGCGCGGCTACACCTTC.

This chain links TRBV30 with TRBJ2-4, with TRBD2 matching over 8 bases. The germline V gene has CDR1 GTSNPN and CDR2 SVGIG (reference sequence). The CDR3 consists of 17 residues. V gave up 4 bases and J gave up 1 base; unmatched junction bases: 12. In nucleotides, the CDR3 is TGTGCCTGGACCCCCCGGAGCGGGGGATCGGCCAAAAACATTCAGTACTTC. Amino acid sequence: CAWTPRSGGSAKNIQYF.